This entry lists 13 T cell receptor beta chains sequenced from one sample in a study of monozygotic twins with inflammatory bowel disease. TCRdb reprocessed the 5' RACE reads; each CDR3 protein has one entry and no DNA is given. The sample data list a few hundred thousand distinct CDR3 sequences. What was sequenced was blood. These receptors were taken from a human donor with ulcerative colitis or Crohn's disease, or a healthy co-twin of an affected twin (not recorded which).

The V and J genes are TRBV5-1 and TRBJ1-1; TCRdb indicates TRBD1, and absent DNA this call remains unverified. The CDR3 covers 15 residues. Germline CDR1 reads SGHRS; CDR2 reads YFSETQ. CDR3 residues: CASSLEVTGNTEAFF.

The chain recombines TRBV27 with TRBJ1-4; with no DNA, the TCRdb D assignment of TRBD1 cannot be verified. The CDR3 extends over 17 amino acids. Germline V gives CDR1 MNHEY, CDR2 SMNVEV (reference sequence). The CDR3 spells CASSLSRIQGHSEKLFF.

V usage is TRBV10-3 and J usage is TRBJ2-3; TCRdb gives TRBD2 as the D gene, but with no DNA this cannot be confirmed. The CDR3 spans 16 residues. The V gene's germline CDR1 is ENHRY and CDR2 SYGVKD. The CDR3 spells CAISESAGGKKDTQYF.

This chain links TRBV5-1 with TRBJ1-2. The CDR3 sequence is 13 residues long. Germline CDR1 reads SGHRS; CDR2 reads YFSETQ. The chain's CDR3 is CASSLGGPDGYTF.

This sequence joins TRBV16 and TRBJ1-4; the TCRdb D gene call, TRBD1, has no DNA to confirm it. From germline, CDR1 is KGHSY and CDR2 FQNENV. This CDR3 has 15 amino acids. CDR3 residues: CASSQSYRGGEKLFF.

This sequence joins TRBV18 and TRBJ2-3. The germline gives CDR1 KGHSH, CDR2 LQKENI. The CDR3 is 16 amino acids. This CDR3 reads CASSPLGSPSTDTQYF.

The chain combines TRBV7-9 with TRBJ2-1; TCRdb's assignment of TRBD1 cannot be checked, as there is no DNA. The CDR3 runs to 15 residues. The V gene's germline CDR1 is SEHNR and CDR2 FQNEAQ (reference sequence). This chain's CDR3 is CASSPQGALYNEQFF.

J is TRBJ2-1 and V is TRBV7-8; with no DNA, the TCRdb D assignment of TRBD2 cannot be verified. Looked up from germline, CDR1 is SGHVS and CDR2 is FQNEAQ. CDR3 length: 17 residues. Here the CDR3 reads CASSLGTSGAVRNEQFF.

The CDR3 here is CASSFAGNTGELFF. V usage is TRBV11-1 and J usage is TRBJ2-2. The CDR3 length is 14 residues. Germline V lookup: CDR1 SGHAT, CDR2 FQDESV (reference sequence). The full variable domain, rest sourced from reference TRBV11-1 and TRBJ2-2, is EAEVAQSPRYKITEKSQAVAFWCDPISGHATLYWYRQILGQGPELLVQFQDESVVDDSQLPKDRFSAERLKGVDSTLKIQPAELGDSAMYLCASSFAGNTGELFFGEGSRLTVL.

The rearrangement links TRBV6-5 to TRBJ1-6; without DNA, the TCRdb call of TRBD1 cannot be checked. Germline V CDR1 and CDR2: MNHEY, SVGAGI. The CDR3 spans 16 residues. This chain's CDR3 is CASSYSWDRDHSPLHF.

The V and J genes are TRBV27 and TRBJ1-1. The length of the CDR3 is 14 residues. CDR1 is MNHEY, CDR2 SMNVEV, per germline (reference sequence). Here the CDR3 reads CASSSQITLTEAFF.

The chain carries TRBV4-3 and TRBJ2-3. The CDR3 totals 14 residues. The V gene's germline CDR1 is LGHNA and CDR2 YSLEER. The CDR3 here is CASSQDHGEDTQYF.

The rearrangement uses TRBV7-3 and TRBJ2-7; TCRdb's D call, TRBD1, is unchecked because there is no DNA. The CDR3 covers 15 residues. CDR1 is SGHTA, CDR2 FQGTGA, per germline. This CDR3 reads CASSQQTGESYEQYF.